This T cell receptor beta chain was recovered during a study of shared clonotypes between healthy human individuals. Study results and caveats: Expectations were that clonotype sharing among donors would be affected by sequencing depth.

Looked up from germline, CDR1 is MGHDK and CDR2 is SYGVNS. V lost 4 bases, J lost 3 bases, and 18 bases lay in between. The CDR3 runs to 16 residues. Worth noting for this clone: Its antigen is not identified.

TCRdb's copy holds only in-frame clones and misses some; the assay was immunoSEQ multiplex PCR. This table holds roughly 890,000 clones, more than 85% found once. CD45RO-negative, CCR7-selected cells formed the naive CD8 fraction, which excluded terminally differentiated effector memory CD45RA+ cells. The TCR sequence derives from a man in his thirties or forties in good health. The chain couples TRBV25-1 to TRBJ1-1; D is possibly TRBD1 (6 bases). Sequences were obtained from naive CD8+ T cells sorted from blood. Here the CDR3 reads CASSAAGGQRDTEAFF. Written as DNA, the CDR3 is TGTGCCAGCAGTGCTGCGGGGGGGCAGAGAGACACTGAAGCTTTCTTT.